This T cell receptor beta chain comes out of a study of blood T cells in healthy people across ages. The use of a sample-barcoded 5' primer and a J-beta primer mix characterized a second PCR of roughly 6 to 11 cycles. The authors tagged each cDNA molecule using a template-switch adaptor with 12 random nucleotides. Every sample produced at least 2.5 million CDR3-containing paired-end reads. TCRdb redid the calling of the 5' RACE reads with MiXCR, one entry per CDR3 protein. The profile shows under 1,000,000 distinct CDR3 sequences, under 40% of them singletons. In the case of this clonotype: Its target is unknown.

Germline CDR1 KGHDR, CDR2 SFDVKD. The CDR3 totals 15 residues. V was trimmed by 4 bases and J by 1 base, leaving 11 bases between them. Findings and limits, study-wide: Any changes in expanded clonotypes were possibly confounded, as donor CMV status remained unknown.

The sample was blood. This sequence originates from a man aged 18-30 years in good health. The chain employs TRBV24-1 and TRBJ2-3; D possibly corresponds to TRBD1 (5 bases). The CDR3 sequence: CATSDPQGGTDTQYF. The DNA for the CDR3 is TGTGCCACCAGTGACCCCCAGGGTGGCACAGATACGCAGTATTTT.